The T cell receptor (beta chain) described here comes from a study of blood T cell repertoires in COVID-19. Study-wide context: From the United States, Italy and Spain came samples of acute and convalescent COVID-19. T cells, B-cell-depleted T cells, or PBMCs provided the cDNA or gDNA that served as material.

Germline V gives CDR1 LNHDA, CDR2 SQIVND (reference sequence). V was pared by 5 bases and J by 0 bases, with 10 bases between. CDR3 length: 14 amino acids. Authors' processing steps: How many nucleated cells were present was estimated from reference gene primer amplification. Using immunoSEQ multiplex PCR, the repertoire was profiled, and TCRdb retains in-frame clones only, with some absent. The DNA was the basis for D and trimming; V, J and clone size are from that table. This table has some 140,000 clones, roughly 78% appearing once. This sequence originates from a man older than 75 with acute or convalescent COVID-19. The sequenced sample consisted of peripheral blood. The chain links TRBV19 to TRBJ1-1, with D possibly matching TRBD1 (6 bases). The CDR3 bases are TGTGCCAGTAGTTCGAACAGGGTGAACACTGAAGCTTTCTTT. Amino acid sequence: CASSSNRVNTEAFF.